The clone carrying this TCR beta chain has a count of ten or more. The sample comes from a study of human T cells and chemical hapten exposure. Via MiXCR, TCRdb re-called the RACE reads, giving one row per CDR3 protein. The table lists roughly 90,000 distinct CDR3 sequences, 9.5% to 13% of them singletons. Germline values: CDR1 SGHDT, CDR2 YYEEEE. This CDR3 contains 14 residues. V was clipped by 0 bases and J by 6 bases, with 7 bases between them. The time point denotes: patch test 3, about 24 weeks after DPC sensitization. Documented treatment: therapeutic diphenylcyclopropenone sensitization with weekly scalp DPC. The study enrolled 18 to 70-year-old alopecia patients suitable for DPC.

The V call is TRBV5-6, the J call TRBJ1-6; D may be TRBD1 (5 bases). The sample in question was whole blood, obtained in connection with sensitization to the hapten diphenylcyclopropenone (DPC). This sequence originates from a woman in her twenties or thirties with alopecia areata. Some clones in this sample may be carry-over from other donors' samples. The CDR3 loop is CASSLGDPNSPLHF. The CDR3 DNA sequence: TGTGCCAGCAGCTTGGGGGACCCTAATTCACCCCTCCACTTT.